This TCR beta chain emerged from a study of beta chain features in type 1 diabetes (dated by TCRdb to the late 2010s). For context, the study as a whole: Mean age, gender distribution, total cell number and subset yield did not differ between patients and healthy donors. The study compared the TCRB repertoires of sorted circulating CD4+ T cell subsets in recently diagnosed type 1 diabetes patients with those in matched healthy donors. A total of 107,917,701 sorted cells were examined across all samples, and RNA yield correlated strongly with the number of cells per subset. Naive and central memory subsets were obtained from all 30 or so donors, but regulatory and stem cell-like memory subsets were isolated from only 8 patients and 8 healthy donors.

A distance of 7 bases separates the germline ends of V and J, which lose 4 bases and 3 bases respectively. The CDR3 holds 13 amino acids from the cysteine to the phenylalanine. The CDR3 DNA has 39 bases and is translated from base 1. The germline V gene yields SGHTA for CDR1 and FQGNSA for CDR2. A single peripheral blood draw of about 116 mL on average was collected from each donor into heparinised tubes. A BD FACSAria II and a panel including CD45RO, CCR7, CD25, CD127, CD95 and CD27 were used to sort naive, central memory, regulatory and stem cell-like memory CD4+ T cells. A purity above 95% was achieved for all sorted populations. PBMCs were isolated right away by Lymphoprep density gradient centrifugation and were stained directly, without culture. To minimize batch effects, samples were stained and sorted in pairs, one healthy donor with one patient per experiment. As for this clone: No cognate antigen has been identified for it. It has no much larger one-base neighbor in the sample; base qualities were not kept.

Paper-wide results and their limitations: Type 1 diabetes patients showed a moderate but significant shortening of TCRB CDR3 length in all four CD4+ subsets. The naive, central memory and regulatory TCRB repertoires appeared to resemble one another more closely among patients than among healthy donors. Because cDNA was sequenced instead of genomic DNA, activated cells with high expression could be over-represented, although the groups did not differ in activation or CD3 levels. HLA sub-analyses involved small numbers of individuals, so any influence of HLA type on TCRB rearrangement remained unresolved. PCR may preferentially amplify shorter templates, but because patient and control samples were amplified and corrected together, any resulting skew would affect both groups equally. Fewer insertions and more nucleotide deletions at VDJ recombination sites were observed in patients with type 1 diabetes, implying thymic rearrangement abnormalities.

All of the isolated RNA was reverse transcribed with the High Capacity cDNA Reverse Transcription Kit, so expressed TCRB transcripts were sequenced. Deep immunoSEQ sequencing was applied to naive, central memory and regulatory T cell samples, giving an average of approximately 3.8 million total reads per sample. After sorted cells were lysed in RLT buffer, RNA was extracted with DNase-treated RNeasy Micro or Mini kits, with the choice depending on cell number. To prevent cross-contamination, each cell subset was processed individually, whereas patient and healthy donor samples were processed jointly. The immunoSEQ multiplex PCR was used to amplify TCRB sequences from cDNA, generating 87-bp fragments that spanned the CDR3 region. Sequencing of the amplicons was performed on the Illumina HiSeq platform. The authors' analysis ran thus. Synthetic template baselines were used to correct PCR bias computationally, reads within Hamming distance 2 were collapsed, and singletons that could not be merged were discarded. Reads were aligned against IMGT to assign V, D and J genes, CDR3 length and insertions or deletions at six rearrangement sites. Within each subset, clonotype counts were normalized to the number of sorted cells before true diversity and Gini coefficients were calculated with the tcR R package. Repertoire sharing was quantified using the overlap coefficient calculated on TCRB nucleotide sequences. As a proxy for the pre-selection repertoire, out-of-frame TCRB sequences from naive cells were analyzed. The source is immuneACCESS, and TCRdb retained only in-frame sequences with V and J called. Part of the clones is not carried over; for the studies checked, unresolved V genes explain less than half of this, and the remainder is unexplained. D and trimming come from the DNA, and the V and J calls and clone size come from that table. In this sample the table shows a few hundred thousand clones, about 14% of which occur a single time. Together, the top ten hold around 0.016% of the sample.

The sequence joins TRBV7-2 to TRBJ2-1, with no D gene named confidently. Sample: naive CD4+ T cells from blood. This specimen's cell subset or site label, interpreted: true naive CD4+ T cells. This sequence was found in a young woman with type 1 diabetes. The nucleotides read TGTGCCAGCAGCTCGACTTACTACAATGAGCAGTTCTTC. Its product reads: CASSSTYYNEQFF.